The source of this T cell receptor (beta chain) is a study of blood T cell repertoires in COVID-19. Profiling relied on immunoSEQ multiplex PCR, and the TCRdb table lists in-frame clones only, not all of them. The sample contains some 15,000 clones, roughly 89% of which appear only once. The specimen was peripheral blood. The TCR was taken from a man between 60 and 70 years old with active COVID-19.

The CDR3 is CASSEMGRGQDTQYF. The DNA of the CDR3 is TGTGCCAGCAGTGAAATGGGGCGGGGGCAGGATACGCAGTATTTT. The V call is TRBV6-1, the J call TRBJ2-3; tentative D call: TRBD2 (7 bases). Germline assignment: CDR1 MNHNS and CDR2 SASEGT. The CDR3 has 15 amino acids. Trimming stripped 2 bases from V and 6 bases from J, with 15 bases between.